This TCR beta chain was profiled in a study of blood T cell repertoires in COVID-19. Background on the study: COVID-19 samples from acute and convalescent phases originated in the United States, Italy and Spain. PBMCs, B-cell-depleted T cells, or T cells provided the cDNA or gDNA that made up the material.

CDR1 and CDR2 from the germline V gene are SQVTM and ANQGSEA. V lost 2 bases and J lost 4, with 11 bases in between. The length of the CDR3 is 13 residues. Assay used: immunoSEQ multiplex PCR; TCRdb lists only in-frame clones, some missing. The sample gives 200,000 to 250,000 clones, 83% of which show up once; about 4.8% is in the top ten. A COVID-19 case had been met by exposed participants during the 2 weeks before study entry. The chain uses TRBV29-1 and TRBJ1-2; weak D call: TRBD1 (5 bases). Sequences were obtained from PBMCs or T cells enriched from blood (not recorded which). This clonotype originated in a woman aged 45-65 years who had been exposed to COVID-19. For the CDR3, the DNA is TGCAGCGTTGAATTTTGGGGCGGCTATGGCTACACCTTC. Translation gives CSVEFWGGYGYTF.